The 18 T cell receptor beta chains listed next were all sequenced from one sample in a study of beta chain features in type 1 diabetes. These receptors are not linked to any known antigen. Since all of the isolated RNA was reverse transcribed, expressed TCRB transcripts were what got sequenced. Assay used: immunoSEQ multiplex PCR; TCRdb lists only in-frame clones, some missing. This sample has a few hundred thousand clones, with around 15% found just once. Study outcomes and limitations: Type 1 diabetes patients had moderately but significantly shorter TCRB CDR3s in all four CD4+ subsets.

The sample consisted of naive CD4+ T cells from blood. The receptors here all came from a young man with type 1 diabetes.

The chain joins TRBV7-2 to TRBJ2-7; either TRBD1 or TRBD2 may supply D (5 bases each). In germline, CDR1 is SGHTA, CDR2 FQGNSA. Between the trimmed V and J ends, which lost 5 bases and 4 bases, there was a span of 12 bases. CDR3 size: 13 residues. CDR3 amino acids: CASSMPGRYEQYF. For the CDR3, the DNA is TGTGCCAGCAGCATGCCGGGACGGTACGAGCAGTACTTC.

The V gene is TRBV28, the J gene TRBJ2-1, with 11 nucleotides matching TRBD1. The V gene's germline CDR1 is MDHEN and CDR2 SYDVKM. V lost 5 bases and J lost 6; bases outside the gene matches: 6. The length of the CDR3 is 15 residues. The CDR3 DNA sequence: TGTGCCAGCAGTACATCCGGGACAGGGGGCAATGAGCAGTTCTTC. Its translation is CASSTSGTGGNEQFF.

J is TRBJ2-1 and V is TRBV10-3; 15 nucleotides agree with TRBD2. Germline assignment: CDR1 ENHRY and CDR2 SYGVKD. The length of the CDR3 is 18 residues. After removal of 8 bases from V and 1 base from J, the junction contained 9 bases not matched to a gene. This chain's CDR3 is CAIRRTSGRAASYNEQFF. The CDR3, as DNA: TGTGCCATCCGGAGGACTAGCGGGAGGGCCGCGTCCTACAATGAGCAGTTCTTC.

This chain connects TRBV29-1 to TRBJ1-1; D is ambiguous. Germline values: CDR1 SQVTM, CDR2 ANQGSEA. Deletions cut 6 bases from V and 3 bases from J, with 20 bases between. There are 15 residues in the CDR3. As DNA, the CDR3 is TGCAGCGTGGGAATGAAGGTGCGCAGGCACACTGAAGCTTTCTTT. This codes for CSVGMKVRRHTEAFF.

This clone was picked up a small number of times. The chain links TRBV9 to TRBJ1-5; D perhaps matches TRBD1 (5 bases). This CDR3 is 15 amino acids long. The germline CDR1 and CDR2 sequences are SGDLS and YYNGEE. Trimming took off 0 bases at V and 1 base at J, with 8 bases between the two ends. Here the CDR3 DNA reads TGTGCCAGCAGCGTAGGACAGTGGAGCAATCAGCCCCAGCATTTT. Translation: CASSVGQWSNQPQHF.

The chain is built from TRBV10-3 and TRBJ2-1, with D unresolved. From germline, CDR1 is ENHRY and CDR2 SYGVKD. Trimming took 1 base from V and 6 from J, leaving 1 base between them. The CDR3 sequence is 11 residues long. In DNA form, the CDR3 reads TGTGCCATCAGTGAGTTCAATGAGCAGTTCTTC. Amino acids: CAISEFNEQFF.

This clone was seen a few times. CDR3 bases: TGCAGCGTTCCGGGCACCTACAATGAGCAGTTCTTC. Translating gives CSVPGTYNEQFF. The chain carries TRBV29-1 and TRBJ2-1, with no clear D. V was clipped by 5 bases and J by 2 bases, with 7 bases between them. CDR3 length equals 12 residues. Germline V gives CDR1 SQVTM, CDR2 ANQGSEA.

The chain couples TRBV29-1 to TRBJ2-1; a weak D match, TRBD2 (5 bases). Looked up from germline, CDR1 is SQVTM and CDR2 is ANQGSEA. The CDR3 runs 14 residues. V was trimmed by 6 bases and J by 0 bases, leaving 12 bases between them. The CDR3 nucleotides are TGCAGCGTCCAAAGCGGTCCCTCCTACAATGAGCAGTTCTTC. Its protein product is CSVQSGPSYNEQFF.

This clone turned up a few times. The V call is TRBV7-2, the J call TRBJ2-1, with TRBD2 as a possible D gene (6 bases). V lost 3 bases to trimming and J lost 5 bases, with 17 bases between them. The CDR3 sequence is 16 residues long. Germline-derived CDR1 and CDR2 are SGHTA and FQGNSA. CDR3 amino acids: CASSFAGTSGHNEQFF. The CDR3 DNA follows: TGTGCCAGCAGCTTCGCCGGGACTTCGGGTCACAATGAGCAGTTCTTC.

This clone occurred a few times. This rearrangement joins TRBV7-8 to TRBJ2-7; D is uncertain. The CDR3 consists of 13 residues. V lost 2 bases and J lost 11, with 16 bases in between. Germline V CDR1 and CDR2: SGHVS, FQNEAQ. Written as DNA, the CDR3 is TGTGCCAGCAGCTTACAAGTGGGCAAAATTGAGTACTTC. Its protein is CASSLQVGKIEYF.

This clone was seen a few times. V gene TRBV4-1 combines with J gene TRBJ1-2; unclear D gene. CDR3 size: 14 residues. V lost 0 bases and J lost 3, with 8 bases in between. CDR1 and CDR2 from the germline V gene are MGHRA and YSYEKL. The CDR3 nucleotides are TGCGCCAGCAGCCAAGATGAGGTCTACTATGGCTACACCTTC. This encodes CASSQDEVYYGYTF.

This clone was counted a few times. The V gene is TRBV7-9, the J gene TRBJ2-5; 9 bases are a match to TRBD1. The V and J ends lost 6 bases and 5 bases, in that order; junction bases with no gene match: 7. The CDR3 runs 14 residues. CDR1 SEHNR and CDR2 FQNEAQ come from the germline V gene (reference sequence). The CDR3 here is CASRSTGGGETQYF. CDR3 nucleotide sequence: TGTGCCAGCAGATCTACAGGGGGCGGGGAGACCCAGTACTTC.

The sample holds a few counts of this clone. The V gene is TRBV29-1, the J gene TRBJ2-7; tentative D call: TRBD2 (6 bases). The CDR3 spans 13 residues. CDR1 SQVTM and CDR2 ANQGSEA come from the germline V gene. V was clipped by 6 bases and J by 2 bases, with 14 bases between them. This CDR3 is CSVAGNRAYEQYF. In DNA form, the CDR3 reads TGCAGCGTCGCGGGAAACAGAGCCTACGAGCAGTACTTC.

The CDR3 DNA reads TGTGCCACCCCCGCTGAGGCGAACACCGGGGAGCTGTTTTTT. This sequence encodes CATPAEANTGELFF. The genes are TRBV11-2 and TRBJ2-2; D unresolved. V was trimmed by 10 bases and J by 0 bases, leaving 12 bases between them. CDR3 length: 14 residues. Germline loops: CDR1 SGHAT, CDR2 FQNNGV.

This chain joins TRBV30 and TRBJ2-6; D is perhaps TRBD1 (5 bases). The germline V gene encodes CDR1 GTSNPN and CDR2 SVGIG (reference sequence). The CDR3 is made up of 14 amino acids. Deletions cut 0 bases from V and 4 bases from J, with 7 bases between. The CDR3 loop is CAWSVDIGANVLTF. The CDR3 DNA is TGTGCCTGGAGTGTGGACATAGGGGCCAACGTCCTGACTTTC.

The V gene is TRBV30, the J gene TRBJ2-7; D not certain. The CDR3 contains 12 residues. Trimming stripped 2 bases from V and 2 bases from J, with 7 bases between. Per germline, CDR1 GTSNPN and CDR2 SVGIG (reference sequence). The CDR3 DNA reads TGTGCCTGGAGTCAGGTGGCCTACGAGCAGTACTTC. This encodes CAWSQVAYEQYF.

This clone was seen only once. The CDR3, as DNA: TGTGCCAGCCTCCGGGACAGGGGGCAAGAGACCCAGTACTTC. The encoded protein is CASLRDRGQETQYF. The rearrangement uses TRBV2 and TRBJ2-5; 11 positions match TRBD1. Per germline, CDR1 SNHLY and CDR2 FYNNEI. The CDR3 runs 14 residues. The V and J ends lost 8 bases and 2 bases, in that order; junction bases with no gene match: 4.

This clone was counted a few times. The J gene is TRBJ2-5, the V gene TRBV7-2, with a tentative D call TRBD1 (5 bases). Per the germline V gene, CDR1 is SGHTA and CDR2 is FQGNSA. V lost 2 bases and J 5 bases, leaving 9 bases between the germline ends. The CDR3 loop spans 13 amino acids. CDR3 residues: CASSLQGYETQYF. Written as DNA, the CDR3 is TGTGCCAGCAGCTTACAGGGTTACGAGACCCAGTACTTC.